The source of this T cell receptor beta chain is a study of blood T cell repertoires in COVID-19. Looking at the study overall: Samples representing acute and convalescent COVID-19 were sourced from the United States, Italy and Spain. Sources were T cells, B-cell-depleted T cells, or PBMCs; the material itself was cDNA or gDNA.

In the authors' workflow: Counts of nucleated cells, estimated from reference gene primer amplification, were obtained. TCRdb's table, derived via immunoSEQ multiplex PCR, lists solely in-frame clones and lacks some. V and J calls and clone size are copied from that table; D and trimming were computed from the DNA. The sample has around 93,000 clones, over 70% seen once. The TCR sequence derives from an older man with acute or convalescent COVID-19. Sequencing used peripheral blood.

The CDR3 spells CASSLTGLNGYTF. For the CDR3, the DNA is TGTGCCAGCAGTTTGACAGGGCTGAATGGCTACACCTTC. The rearrangement joins TRBV27 to TRBJ1-2; 7 bases align to TRBD1. The CDR3 contains 13 residues. From germline, CDR1 is MNHEY and CDR2 SMNVEV (reference sequence). J was trimmed by 6 bases and V by 3 bases; bases with no gene match: 4.